This T cell receptor beta chain was found in a study of T cells after yellow fever vaccination. Study-level background: SMART-Seq v4 Ultra Low Input prepared libraries from low-cell fractions.

The CDR3 runs to 19 residues. After removal of 0 bases from V and 6 bases from J, the junction contained 12 bases not matched to a gene. From germline, CDR1 is MNHEY and CDR2 SMNVEV (reference sequence). 5'RACE template switching added a universal primer site and UMIs to TCR cDNA. TCRdb used MiXCR to reprocess the 5' RACE reads, holding one entry per CDR3 protein. This sample has about 360,000 distinct CDR3 sequences; 6% to 8% occur once, and the top ten carry 14% to 15%. The sample here was PBMCs, taken 5 days after the yellow fever booster vaccination. The TCR was taken from a man aged 25 to 40 who received the YFV17D yellow fever vaccine. The chain recombines TRBV27 with TRBJ2-1, with TRBD2 matching 12 bases. The CDR3 DNA is TGTGCCAGCAGTTTATCCCCTCGAATGACTAGCGGGAGAATCAATGAGCAGTTCTTC. As protein: CASSLSPRMTSGRINEQFF.